This T cell receptor (beta chain) stems from a study of T-cell reconstitution after alpha-beta-depleted transplantation in children. The V end was cut by 3 bases, the J end by 5 bases, with 12 bases between. CDR1 SNHLY and CDR2 FYNNEI come from the germline V gene. The CDR3 is 14 residues long. Unique molecular identifiers were incorporated into the prepared TCRbeta library. TCRdb ran MiXCR on the PCR reads and lists one entry per CDR3 protein. The sample carries 240,000 or so distinct CDR3 sequences, around 12% recorded once. This clonotype has at least ten counts. This chain links TRBV2 with TRBJ2-3; D is uncertain. Here the sequenced sample was PBMCs from the stem cell graft donor, taken from the stem cell graft. The TCR comes from a human donor who donated a stem cell graft to a child with acute lymphoblastic leukemia. CDR3 DNA: TGTGCCAGCAGTGACCGGCAGCTAGGAGATACGCAGTATTTT. The encoded protein is CASSDRQLGDTQYF.